The TCR beta chain described here comes from a study of vaccination and CD4 T cells after COVID-19. Study results and caveats: The cohort comprised relatively few convalescent patients, and no early post-infection timepoints were analyzed.

Cultured CD4+ T-cell DNA underwent Oncomine TCR Beta short-read sequencing. TCRdb ran MiXCR on the PCR reads and lists one entry per CDR3 protein. This sample has 9,000 to 15,000 distinct CDR3 sequences, with roughly 56% found just once. Treatment specified: roughly 11-day PBMC culture with coronavirus spike peptide pools or control peptides (ViraFEST assay). This clonotype was detected once. Its antigen is still unknown. The specimen sequenced was CD4+ T cells from blood, cultured in vitro. The clonotype was recovered from a human donor who had recovered from COVID-19.

CDR3 in amino acids: CASSVGHTAHYGYTF. As DNA, the CDR3 is TGTGCCAGCAGCGTAGGGCACACAGCTCACTATGGCTACACCTTC. This rearrangement joins TRBV7-4 to TRBJ1-2; no definite D call. The CDR3 covers 15 residues. V was cut by 5 bases and J by 3 bases, with 16 bases left in between. The V gene's germline CDR1 is SGHVT and CDR2 SQSDAQ.